This note documents a single T cell receptor beta chain sequence. There is no known antigen for this receptor. No much larger clonotype is one base removed from it; base qualities were not supplied. Receptor amplification or capture employed PCR. These reads were obtained on an Illumina HiSeq 2500. TCR libraries were prepared with molecular barcoding, using unique molecular identifiers to normalize TCRbeta repertoire quantification. TCRdb itself trimmed the public reads at Q25 with fastp, ran MiXCR and retained productive beta chains. Identical CDR3 protein sequences are pooled into one entry, listed with their most common genes and DNA. The sample data list fewer than 550,000 distinct CDR3 sequences, and roughly an eighth of these were observed just once. The ten biggest clones cover around 15% of the sample. The sample originates from a study of T-cell reconstitution after alpha-beta-depleted transplantation in children (dated by TCRdb to 2016 to 2018). Some background on the complete study: The study quantitatively tracked T-cell immune reconstitution after TCRalphabeta/CD19-depleted allogeneic hematopoietic cell transplantation in children using TCR repertoire profiling. Results and caveats for the whole study, not just this receptor: In some patients, the high TCRbeta diversity seen at day 60 was put down to recipient T cells and intrathymic progenitors that had survived conditioning. Hyperexpanded clone frequencies declined over subsequent months; after one year, T-cell counts and TCRbeta diversity were mostly attributed to newly produced T cells. About two months after transplant, the apparently early recovery of alphabetaT-cell counts reportedly depended on just several hundred clones that had expanded rapidly and came from non-depleted graft cells.

The CDR3 runs 14 residues from the cysteine to the phenylalanine. The sequence is cut down to CDR3 DNA, 42 bases in frame from base 1. CDR1 is given as DFQATT and CDR2 as SNEGSKA, both from the germline V gene (reference sequence). The trim is 5 bases for V and 4 bases for J, with a gap of 17 bases between the germline ends. What this sample's treatment or condition label stands for: allogeneic hematopoietic cell transplantation with graft depleted of TCRalphabeta T cells and CD19 B cells. The transplant recipients were children given TCRalphabeta/CD19-depleted allogeneic hematopoietic cell grafts. The sequence came from a female patient aged 2 to 10 who had a stem cell transplant for aplastic anemia, so the T cells may come from the graft donor. Recombination joined TRBV20-1 with TRBJ1-2; possibly the D gene is TRBD1, per 5 matching bases. Material: PBMCs, mostly from graft donor cells, obtained 180 days after TCRalphabeta/CD19-depleted stem cell transplant. CDR3 loop: CSALDSHVLYGYTF. Read as DNA, the sequence is TGCAGTGCTCTTGACAGTCACGTACTCTATGGCTACACCTTC.